This passage covers 11 T cell receptor beta chains from one sample sequenced in a study of blood T cell repertoires in COVID-19. Libraries were prepared by immunoSEQ multiplex PCR; TCRdb keeps only in-frame clonotypes and omits some of them. The sample carries about 120,000 clones, less than 90% recorded once. The sequenced material came from peripheral blood. These receptor sequences come from a man aged 80 or over with active or convalescent COVID-19.

The chain's CDR3 is CASSQDPGGQGKTFGYTF. Written as DNA, the CDR3 is TGCGCCAGCAGCCAAGACCCCGGGGGACAGGGAAAAACTTTTGGCTACACCTTC. The chain has TRBV4-1 and TRBJ1-2; 9 bases line up with TRBD1. J gave up 7 bases and V 0 bases, and 15 bases lay outside the gene matches. The CDR3 totals 18 residues. Germline CDR1 MGHRA, CDR2 YSYEKL.

DNA of the CDR3: TGTGCCAGCACCCCTGGGGCAGGGCGCCAAGAGACCCAGTACTTC. This sequence encodes CASTPGAGRQETQYF. The chain couples TRBV28 to TRBJ2-5; a weak D match, TRBD1 (5 bases). CDR1 and CDR2 (germline): MDHEN, SYDVKM. The CDR3 length is 15 residues. Trimming pared 7 bases from V and 1 base from J, leaving 16 bases between.

The chain has TRBV14 and TRBJ2-1; 8 bases map to TRBD2. The junction had 5 bases not matched to a gene; V was cut back by 1 base and J by 3 bases. CDR1 and CDR2 from the germline V gene are SGHDN and FVKESK. CDR3 length equals 16 residues. This chain's CDR3 is CASSQGVAGFYNEQFF. The CDR3, as DNA: TGTGCCAGCAGCCAAGGAGTAGCGGGGTTCTACAATGAGCAGTTCTTC.

The chain has TRBV23-1 and TRBJ2-5; a weak D match, TRBD1 (5 bases). TRBV23-1 is recorded as an ORF, its role being uncertain. V lost 2 bases to trimming and J lost 5 bases, with 21 bases between them. The CDR3 has 17 residues. The DNA for the CDR3 is TGCGCCAGCAGTCAAGCGGATCCGCCACCGAAGGGGGAGACCCAGTACTTC. Protein sequence: CASSQADPPPKGETQYF.

The chain has TRBV27 and TRBJ2-1; D gene unclear. Germline-derived CDR1 and CDR2 are MNHEY and SMNVEV (reference sequence). The CDR3 is 16 amino acids. V lost 2 bases to trimming and J lost 7 bases, with 18 bases between them. The CDR3 region is CASSLESPMTFNEQFF. DNA of the CDR3: TGTGCCAGCAGTTTAGAGAGCCCAATGACTTTTAATGAGCAGTTCTTC.

The chain uses TRBV6-6 and TRBJ2-6, with TRBD1 matching over 11 bases. CDR1 MNHNY and CDR2 SVGAGI come from the germline V gene (reference sequence). V lost 5 bases and J lost 0; bases outside the gene matches: 9. This CDR3 is built from 19 residues. This CDR3 is CASSRKGTGGTSGANVLTF. Here the CDR3 DNA reads TGTGCCAGCAGTCGGAAGGGGACAGGGGGGACCTCTGGGGCCAACGTCCTGACTTTC.

The chain employs TRBV3-1 (or the pseudogene TRBV3-2) and TRBJ2-5, with D perhaps matching TRBD2 (5 bases). The germline V gene encodes CDR1 LGHDT and CDR2 YNNKEL (reference sequence). Trimming took 4 bases from V and 2 from J, leaving 11 bases between them. This CDR3 contains 14 residues. The CDR3 sequence: CASSRPREQETQYF. CDR3 coding DNA: TGTGCCAGCAGCCGTCCGAGGGAACAAGAGACCCAGTACTTC.

This clone was seen a handful of times. This chain uses TRBV6-2 or TRBV6-3 with TRBJ2-5; 11 nucleotides agree with TRBD2. Germline trimming cut 2 bases from V and 5 bases from J; bases unmatched to any gene: 7. Germline lookup yields CDR1 MNHEY and CDR2 SVGEGT. This CDR3 is built from 16 residues. Here the CDR3 reads CASSYRLAGGIETQYF. DNA of the CDR3: TGTGCCAGCAGTTACAGGCTAGCGGGAGGCATCGAGACCCAGTACTTC.

The V gene is TRBV14, the J gene TRBJ1-2; no definite D call. The CDR3 sequence is 15 residues long. V was cut by 0 bases and J by 0 bases, with 8 bases left in between. The V gene's germline CDR1 is SGHDN and CDR2 FVKESK. As DNA, the CDR3 is TGTGCCAGCAGCCAAGATGGTCACACTAACTATGGCTACACCTTC. Its translation is CASSQDGHTNYGYTF.

The chain is built from TRBV25-1 and TRBJ1-2; D gene uncertain. The V end was cut by 2 bases, the J end by 0 bases, with 7 bases between. The germline CDR1 and CDR2 sequences are MGHDK and SYGVNS. The CDR3 totals 14 residues. CDR3 in DNA: TGTGCCAGCAGTGAAAGGAGCCCTAACTATGGCTACACCTTC. This sequence encodes CASSERSPNYGYTF.

This chain connects TRBV7-3 to TRBJ2-7; 10 bases fit TRBD2. Germline assignment: CDR1 SGHTA and CDR2 FQGTGA. This CDR3 spans 15 amino acids. Trimming took 6 bases from V and 5 from J; bases not matched to a gene: 10. CDR3 amino acids: CASRSSGGAFDEQYF. CDR3 bases: TGTGCCAGCAGATCCAGCGGGGGGGCCTTTGACGAGCAGTACTTC. Looking up the rest from reference TRBV7-3 and TRBJ2-7 gives the full variable domain: GAGVSQTPSNKVTEKGKYVELRCDPISGHTALYWYRQSLGQGPEFLIYFQGTGAADDSGLPNDRFFAVRPEGSVSTLKIQRTERGDSAVYLCASRSSGGAFDEQYFGPGTRLTVT.